This T cell receptor (beta chain) was identified in a study of blood T cell repertoires in COVID-19 (TCRdb year 2020). At the level of the whole study: Samples covering the acute and convalescent phases of COVID-19 were provided by collaborators in the United States, Italy and Spain. The samples were drawn from the first 160 participants of the ongoing ImmuneRACE study and from under 1,500 subjects provided by 6 global collaborators. The material from the prospective study consisted of cDNA or gDNA derived from T cells, B-cell-depleted T cells, or PBMCs. The repertoires were made available in a free public database intended to serve as a resource for research on the immune response to SARS-CoV-2. Subjects who had been exposed to COVID-19, were actively infected with it, or had recovered from it provided the deeply sampled blood TCRbeta repertoires that made up the dataset. Where available, HLA class I and class II types were taken from metadata supplied by the sample provider and were not determined by assay-based typing. A de-identified subject ID, COVID-19 status, age in years and sex were almost always included in the sample metadata.

V loses 4 bases of germline sequence and J loses 6 bases, and the interval between the two ends is 12 bases. Reading the germline V gene gives CDR1 SGHDN and CDR2 FVKESK. The CDR3 covers 13 residues, taking in both the cysteine and the phenylalanine. Of all the DNA, just the CDR3 is kept, 39 bases in frame from base 1. The paper's findings and limits, for the study overall: How much clinical and demographic metadata was included differed by source and by participant, and the metadata was provided uncurated.

TCRbeta CDR3 regions were amplified from genomic DNA using the immunoSEQ Assay, a bias-controlled multiplex PCR. As for how the authors treated the data: The number of nucleated cells in each sample was estimated by amplification of reference gene primers within the assay. To quantify the absolute abundance of each unique TCRbeta CDR3 rearrangement, sequence reads were collapsed and filtered. For each sample, productive Simpson clonality was calculated as the square root of Simpson's diversity index across productive rearrangements. The source is immuneACCESS, and TCRdb retained only in-frame sequences with V and J called. Part of the clones is not carried over; for the studies checked, unresolved V genes explain less than half of this, and the remainder is unexplained. The V and J calls and clone size were taken over from that table, and D and trimming were inferred from the DNA. For this sample there are approximately 140,000 clones; about 89% appear just once. The ten largest clones add up to roughly 18% of the sample.

Concerning this clone itself: Its binding antigen is unknown. Base quality data are lacking; no much larger clone is found one base away.

Whole blood was collected in K2EDTA tubes by collaborating institutions according to the institutions' own protocols. For TCRbeta analysis, collaborators shipped samples in one of three forms: frozen whole blood, isolated PBMCs, or DNA extracted from either of those sample types. The sequence was obtained from a man in his forties or fifties with active or convalescent COVID-19. The sequenced sample consisted of peripheral blood. The rearranged chain carries TRBV14 and TRBJ1-1; the D gene is possibly TRBD1, with 5 bases matching. In nucleotides, the sequence is TGTGCCAGCAGCCCAACATGGGGCGCTGAAGCTTTCTTT. Translated, this gives CASSPTWGAEAFF.